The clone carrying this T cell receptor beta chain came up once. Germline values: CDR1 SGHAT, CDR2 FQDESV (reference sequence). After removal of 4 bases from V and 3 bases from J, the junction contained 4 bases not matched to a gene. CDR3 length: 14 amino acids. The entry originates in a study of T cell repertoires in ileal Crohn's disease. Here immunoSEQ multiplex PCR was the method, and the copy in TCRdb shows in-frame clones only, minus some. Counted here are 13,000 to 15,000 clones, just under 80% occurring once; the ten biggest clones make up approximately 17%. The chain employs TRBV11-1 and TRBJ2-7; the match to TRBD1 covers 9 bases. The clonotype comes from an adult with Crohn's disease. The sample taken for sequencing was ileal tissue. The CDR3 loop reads CASSSGTGHYEQYF. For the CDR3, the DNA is TGTGCCAGCAGCTCCGGGACAGGGCACTACGAGCAGTACTTC.